What follows is one T cell receptor (beta chain) and its context. Its antigen is currently unknown. This sample was taken from a study of shared clonotypes between healthy human individuals. General study points: Across a handful of donors, naive CD4 shared 4.5% to 6%, naive CD8 around 3.8%, memory CD4 roughly 2.4%, memory CD8 approximately 0.4%. In contrast to clonotypes shared by all four donors, non-shared clonotypes had lower generation probabilities.

Profiled with immunoSEQ multiplex PCR; TCRdb holds only in-frame clones, not every one. The profile covers over a million clones, with around 97% appearing a single time and roughly 1.2% taken by the ten largest. CDR3 length: 13 amino acids. V dropped 11 bases and J dropped 6 bases, with 17 bases sitting between them. Germline assignment: CDR1 SEHNR and CDR2 FQNEAQ (reference sequence). CD45RA+ naive and CD45RA-negative memory subsets were separated from CD4+ cells. The specimen sequenced was naive CD4+ T cells sorted from blood. Subset of the sample: CD45RA+ positively selected. This rearrangement joins TRBV7-9 to TRBJ1-5, with a tentative D call TRBD1 (5 bases). The receptor was isolated from a young man in good health. CDR3 residues: CAGGDRESQPQHF. CDR3 bases: TGTGCCGGCGGGGACCGAGAAAGTCAGCCCCAGCATTTT.